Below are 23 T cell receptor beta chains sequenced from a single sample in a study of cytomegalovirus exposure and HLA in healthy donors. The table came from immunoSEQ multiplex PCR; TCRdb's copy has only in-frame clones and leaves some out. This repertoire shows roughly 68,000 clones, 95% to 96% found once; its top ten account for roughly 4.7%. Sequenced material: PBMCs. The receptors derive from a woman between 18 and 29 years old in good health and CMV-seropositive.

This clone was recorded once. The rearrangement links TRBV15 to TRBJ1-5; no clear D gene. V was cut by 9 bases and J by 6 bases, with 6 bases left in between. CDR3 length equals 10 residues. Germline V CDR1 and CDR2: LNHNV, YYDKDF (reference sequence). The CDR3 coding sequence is TGTGCCACACGGGGTCAGCCCCAGCATTTT. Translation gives CATRGQPQHF. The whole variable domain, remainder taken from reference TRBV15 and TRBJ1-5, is DAMVIQNPRYQVTQFGKPVTLSCSQTLNHNVMYWYQQKSSQAPKLLFHYYDKDFNNEADTPDNFQSRRPNTSFCFLDIRSPGLGDTAMYLCATRGQPQHFGDGTRLSIL.

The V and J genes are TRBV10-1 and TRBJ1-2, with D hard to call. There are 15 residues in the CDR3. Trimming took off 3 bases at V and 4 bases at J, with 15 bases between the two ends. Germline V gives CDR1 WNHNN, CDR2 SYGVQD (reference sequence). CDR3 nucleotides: TGCGCCAGCAGTGATTTAGTAGAGGGAGGCTATGGCTACACCTTC. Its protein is CASSDLVEGGYGYTF.

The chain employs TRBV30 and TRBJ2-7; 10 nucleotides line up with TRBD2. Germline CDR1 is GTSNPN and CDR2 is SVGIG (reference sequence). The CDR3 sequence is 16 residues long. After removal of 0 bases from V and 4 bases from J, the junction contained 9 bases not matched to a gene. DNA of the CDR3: TGTGCCTGGAGTGTACAGGCCAGCGGGAGGGCTTACGAGCAGTACTTC. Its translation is CAWSVQASGRAYEQYF. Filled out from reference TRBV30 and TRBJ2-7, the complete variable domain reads SQTIHQWPATLVQPVGSPLSLECTVEGTSNPNLYWYRQAAGRGLQLLFYSVGIGQISSEVPQNLSASRPQDRQFILSSKKLLLSDSGFYLCAWSVQASGRAYEQYFGPGTRLTVT.

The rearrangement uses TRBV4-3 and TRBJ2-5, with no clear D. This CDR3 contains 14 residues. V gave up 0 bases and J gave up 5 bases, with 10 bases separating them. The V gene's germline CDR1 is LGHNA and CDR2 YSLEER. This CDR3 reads CASSQEYSTETQYF. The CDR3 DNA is TGCGCCAGCAGCCAAGAATACAGTACGGAGACCCAGTACTTC.

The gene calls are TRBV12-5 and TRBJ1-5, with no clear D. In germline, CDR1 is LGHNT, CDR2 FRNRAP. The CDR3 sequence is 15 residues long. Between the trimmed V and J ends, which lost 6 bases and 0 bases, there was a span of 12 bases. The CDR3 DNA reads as TGTGCTAGTGGACCGCCAGGTCCTAGCAATCAGCCCCAGCATTTT. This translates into CASGPPGPSNQPQHF.

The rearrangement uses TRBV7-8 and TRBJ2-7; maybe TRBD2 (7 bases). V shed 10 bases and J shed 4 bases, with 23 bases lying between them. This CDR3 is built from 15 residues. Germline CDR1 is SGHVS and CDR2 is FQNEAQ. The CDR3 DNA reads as TGTGCCACTACCCTCCTTAGGGGGGGTCATTACGAGCAGTACTTC. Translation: CATTLLRGGHYEQYF.

The CDR3 spells CASSVNREVGVGNTIYF. CDR3 DNA: TGTGCCAGCAGCGTAAATCGGGAGGTGGGGGTAGGAAACACCATATATTTT. The rearrangement uses TRBV9 and TRBJ1-3; possible D gene TRBD1, 5 bases. The CDR3 covers 17 residues. Per germline, CDR1 SGDLS and CDR2 YYNGEE. Trimming cost V 1 base and J 4 bases, with 18 bases left between them.

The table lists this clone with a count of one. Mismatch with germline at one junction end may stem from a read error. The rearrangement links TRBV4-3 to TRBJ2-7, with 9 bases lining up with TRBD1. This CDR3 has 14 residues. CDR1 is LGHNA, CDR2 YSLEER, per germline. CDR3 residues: CASSPGQGLGETLF. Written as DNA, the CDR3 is TGCGCCAGCAGCCCGGGACAGGGCTTAGGTGAAACACTCTTC.

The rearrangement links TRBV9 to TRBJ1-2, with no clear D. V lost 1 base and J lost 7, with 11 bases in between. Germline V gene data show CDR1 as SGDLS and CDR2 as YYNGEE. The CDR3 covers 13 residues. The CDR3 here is CASSVLAGGGYTF. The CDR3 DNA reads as TGTGCCAGCAGCGTATTGGCAGGAGGTGGCTACACCTTC.

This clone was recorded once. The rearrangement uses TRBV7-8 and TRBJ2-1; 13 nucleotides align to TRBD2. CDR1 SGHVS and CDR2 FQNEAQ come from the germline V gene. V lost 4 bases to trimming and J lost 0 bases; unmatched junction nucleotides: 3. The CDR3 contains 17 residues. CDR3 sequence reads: CASSSRTSGSSYNEQFF. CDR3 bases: TGTGCCAGCAGCTCCCGGACTAGCGGGAGCTCCTACAATGAGCAGTTCTTC.

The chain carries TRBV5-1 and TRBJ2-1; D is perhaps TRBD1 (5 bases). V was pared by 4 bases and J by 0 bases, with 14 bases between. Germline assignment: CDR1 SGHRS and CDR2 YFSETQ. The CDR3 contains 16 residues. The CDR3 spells CASSPGGASSYNEQFF. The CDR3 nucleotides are TGCGCCAGCAGCCCAGGTGGGGCCAGCTCCTACAATGAGCAGTTCTTC.

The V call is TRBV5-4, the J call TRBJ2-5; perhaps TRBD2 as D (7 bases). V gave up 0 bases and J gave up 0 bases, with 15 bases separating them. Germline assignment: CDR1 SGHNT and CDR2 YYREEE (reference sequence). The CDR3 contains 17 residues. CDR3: CASSLGGLAAYQETQYF. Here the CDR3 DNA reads TGTGCCAGCAGCTTGGGGGGGCTAGCGGCCTACCAAGAGACCCAGTACTTC. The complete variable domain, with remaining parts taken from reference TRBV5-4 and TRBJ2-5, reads ETGVTQSPTHLIKTRGQQVTLRCSSQSGHNTVSWYQQALGQGPQFIFQYYREEENGRGNFPPRFSGLQFPNYSSELNVNALELDDSALYLCASSLGGLAAYQETQYFGPGTRLLVL.

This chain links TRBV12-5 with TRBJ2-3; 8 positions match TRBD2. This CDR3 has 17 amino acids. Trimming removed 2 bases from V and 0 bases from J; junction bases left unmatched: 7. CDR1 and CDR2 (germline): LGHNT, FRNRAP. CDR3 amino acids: CASGLPRLASSTDTQYF. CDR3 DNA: TGTGCTAGTGGTTTGCCCAGACTAGCGTCTAGCACAGATACGCAGTATTTT.

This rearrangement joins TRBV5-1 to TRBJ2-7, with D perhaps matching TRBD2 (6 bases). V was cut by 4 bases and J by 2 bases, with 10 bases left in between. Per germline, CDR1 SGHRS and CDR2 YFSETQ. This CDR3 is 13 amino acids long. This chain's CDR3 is CASSPRGTYEQYF. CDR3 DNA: TGCGCCAGCAGCCCGCGGGGCACCTACGAGCAGTACTTC.

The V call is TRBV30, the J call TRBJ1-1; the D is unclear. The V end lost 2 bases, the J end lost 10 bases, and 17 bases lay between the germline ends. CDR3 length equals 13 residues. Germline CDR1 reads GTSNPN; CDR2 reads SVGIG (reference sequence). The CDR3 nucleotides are TGTGCCTGGAGTTCTACTACTCGCCGGGGAGCTTTCTTT. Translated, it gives CAWSSTTRRGAFF.

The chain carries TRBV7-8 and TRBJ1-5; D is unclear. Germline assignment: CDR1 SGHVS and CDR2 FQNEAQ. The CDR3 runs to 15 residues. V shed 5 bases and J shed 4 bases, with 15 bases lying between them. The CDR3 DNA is TGTGCCAGCAGCCCGGCGGGGAGAGCGAATCAGCCCCAGCATTTT. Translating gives CASSPAGRANQPQHF.

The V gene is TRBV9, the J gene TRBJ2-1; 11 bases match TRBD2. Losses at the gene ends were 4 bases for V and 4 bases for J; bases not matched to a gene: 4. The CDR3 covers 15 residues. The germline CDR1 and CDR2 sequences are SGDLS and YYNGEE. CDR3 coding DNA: TGTGCCAGCAGCCCAGGGACTAGCGGTTACAATGAGCAGTTCTTC. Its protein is CASSPGTSGYNEQFF.

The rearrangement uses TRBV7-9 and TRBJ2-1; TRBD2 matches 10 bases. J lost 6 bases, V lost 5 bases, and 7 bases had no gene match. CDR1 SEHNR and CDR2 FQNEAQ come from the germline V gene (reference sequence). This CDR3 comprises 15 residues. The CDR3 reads CASSALAGVGNEQFF. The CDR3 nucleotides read TGTGCCAGCAGCGCTCTAGCGGGAGTTGGCAATGAGCAGTTCTTC.

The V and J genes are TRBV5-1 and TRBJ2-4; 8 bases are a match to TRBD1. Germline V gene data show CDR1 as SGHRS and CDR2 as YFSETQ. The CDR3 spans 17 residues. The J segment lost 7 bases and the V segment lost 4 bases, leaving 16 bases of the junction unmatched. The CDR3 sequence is CASSRTAGQGARNIQYF. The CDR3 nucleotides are TGCGCCAGCAGCCGGACCGCGGGTCAGGGGGCTCGGAACATTCAGTACTTC. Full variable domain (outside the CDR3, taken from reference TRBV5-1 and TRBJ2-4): KAGVTQTPRYLIKTRGQQVTLSCSPISGHRSVSWYQQTPGQGLQFLFEYFSETQRNKGNFPGRFSGRQFSNSRSEMNVSTLELGDSALYLCASSRTAGQGARNIQYFGAGTRLSVL.

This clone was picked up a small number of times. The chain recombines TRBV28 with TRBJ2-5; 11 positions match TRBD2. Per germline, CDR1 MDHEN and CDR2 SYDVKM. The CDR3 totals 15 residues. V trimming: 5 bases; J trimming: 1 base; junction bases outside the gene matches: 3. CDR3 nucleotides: TGTGCCAGCAGTATTACTAGCGGGGGCCAAGAGACCCAGTACTTC. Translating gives CASSITSGGQETQYF.

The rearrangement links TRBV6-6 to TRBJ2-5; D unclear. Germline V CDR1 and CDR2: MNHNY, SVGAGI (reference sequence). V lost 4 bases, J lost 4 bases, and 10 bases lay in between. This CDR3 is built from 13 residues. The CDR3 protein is CASSFQSRETQYF. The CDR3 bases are TGTGCCAGCAGTTTTCAGTCTCGAGAGACCCAGTACTTC.

The CDR3 here is CASRMSSADTQYF. CDR3 DNA: TGTGCCAGTAGGATGAGTAGCGCAGATACGCAGTATTTT. This sequence joins TRBV19 and TRBJ2-3; a weak D match, TRBD2 (5 bases). The CDR3 loop spans 13 amino acids. The V end lost 6 bases, the J end lost 4 bases, and 11 bases lay between the germline ends. Germline values: CDR1 LNHDA, CDR2 SQIVND (reference sequence).

The CDR3 loop is CASSSGQGARETQYF. CDR3 DNA sequence: TGTGCCAGCAGTTCGGGACAGGGGGCTCGGGAGACCCAGTACTTC. The rearrangement joins TRBV27 to TRBJ2-5, with 12 bases that match TRBD1. The CDR3 has 15 residues. CDR1 and CDR2 (germline): MNHEY, SMNVEV (reference sequence). V shed 4 bases, J shed 5 bases, and the junction held 5 bases outside the gene matches.